This paragraph reports one T cell receptor (beta chain). Its antigen is currently not known. One base away there is no much larger clone; base qualities are not given. Inclusion was restricted to participants for whom at least one PBMC sample before ART initiation and at least two post-ART samples were available. Treatment was received in the United States of America by all participants with HIV. Cryopreserved samples of roughly 0.95-10 million PBMC were thawed and washed before DNA extraction. At the time of the earliest PBMC sample, participants with HIV were aged between about 20 and 55 years. Per participant, PBMC samples came from 1-4 timepoints prior to ART initiation and 2-8 timepoints following ART initiation, for a median of 7 samples. Serial HIV viral load, CD4+ T-cell count, ART history and demographic data were obtained for every participant. Using a Qiagen kit on a QIAcube, genomic DNA was extracted from unsorted PBMC, with samples processed in batches of 12.

This entry belongs to a study of long-term antiretroviral therapy in people with HIV (dated by TCRdb to the early 2020s). Concerning the study at large: Collection of the earliest samples took place about a decade ahead of the 2015 WHO recommendation for immediate ART, at a time when ART was typically delayed until CD4 counts fell. A total of some 200 cryopreserved PBMC samples came from approximately 30 adults with confirmed HIV infection and were collected serially over a mean of about six years (range 1-12). No cross-contamination during QIAcube processing turned up in test extractions that ran a monoclonal T-cell line alongside 30 to 35 polyclonal samples. A retrospective serial study tested whether changes in peripheral blood TRB repertoire composition and diversity were associated with ART initiation and durable HIV suppression. Of the roughly 30 participants with HIV, some 12 were female. What the study reported, not specific to this receptor: Inferences about post-ART repertoire changes are limited because no data were available on ART adherence, viral resistance or therapy changes. HIV repertoires had narrower CDR3 length ranges than controls, and the network structure suggested an antigen-experienced repertoire that shifted only slightly toward naive after ART. Unsorted PBMC were profiled instead of sorted CD4+ and CD8+ T cells because pre-ART samples had limited cell numbers. Because PBMC availability was limited, only the TCR beta chain was sequenced, with no alpha chain pairing. A significant increase in TRB diversity was found to be associated with ART initiation, although TRB diversity was observed to remain significantly below that of transplant donor controls even after long-term ART. The samples span the years 2004 to 2017, and the ART regimens used at that time may not be as effective as current regimens. At every time point, the repertoire was dominated by expanded TRB clones first identified before ART initiation, although this dominance fluctuated and, in many PLHIV, declined after ART.

V sheds 8 bases and J sheds 4 bases, leaving 19 bases between their ends. CDR1 and CDR2, looked up from the germline V gene, are MDHEN and SYDVKM. Inclusive of the bounding cysteine and phenylalanine, the CDR3 is 15 residues long. Kept here is only the CDR3 DNA, which spans 45 bases and is read in frame from base 1. Sequencing of the TRB variable region was done with the immunoSEQ hsTCRB v3.0 assay at survey level resolution. The targeted TRB sequencing depth was roughly 40,000-55,000 T-cell genomes per sample. An Illumina MiSeq with a v3 150-cycle kit was used to sequence the pooled TRB libraries. As for the original processing: Repertoire analysis was run in R within a reproducible Nextflow workflow that covered QC, data transformation and analysis. LymphoSeq2, an R package for exploring AIRR-Seq data, was used to implement the custom analyses. Four samples yielding fewer than 5000 total TRB sequences were excluded, leaving 188 analyzed HIV repertoires. Among the 190 or so HIV repertoires that were kept, roughly 58 were collected before ART initiation and 120 to 140 were collected after ART initiation. Each repertoire was downsampled to 5000 TRB nucleotide sequences, and summary statistics were averaged across 100 downsampling iterations. The analysis kept only TRB sequences whose CDR3 regions were at least seven amino acids long. Diversity was measured with a Shannon entropy-derived clonality score and the Gini coefficient. Repertoire networks linked the top 5000 CDR3 amino acid sequences whenever two sequences differed by an edit distance of one. Antigen specificity groups and MHC restriction were predicted for TRB CDR3 amino acid sequences with GLIPH2. To flag known associations with CMV, EBV, HIV or tissue antigens, CDR3 amino acid sequences were compared against VDJdb and McPAS-TCR. Pre-ART, post-ART and control groups were compared with Wilcoxon signed-rank tests and Holm-Bonferroni correction. TCRdb took over this immuneACCESS table, retaining in-frame rearrangements with V and J assigned. Such tables are incomplete; in checked studies, under half of the missing clones stem from an unresolved V gene, and the remainder is unexplained. V and J calls and clone size come straight from that table; D and trimming were deduced from the DNA. Present in this sample are about 36,000 clones, about 80% of which were seen just once. The ten largest clones add up to 4.5% to 6% of the sample.

The chain is encoded by TRBV28 joined to TRBJ2-3; tentative D gene TRBD1, with 8 bases matching. The TCR sequence derives from a young man with HIV. The sample here was unsorted PBMCs, taken 3.4 years after starting antiretroviral therapy. The nucleotide sequence is TGTGCCAGCCACGAACAGGGGGGGGGTGCAGATACGCAGTATTTT. It translates to CASHEQGGGADTQYF.